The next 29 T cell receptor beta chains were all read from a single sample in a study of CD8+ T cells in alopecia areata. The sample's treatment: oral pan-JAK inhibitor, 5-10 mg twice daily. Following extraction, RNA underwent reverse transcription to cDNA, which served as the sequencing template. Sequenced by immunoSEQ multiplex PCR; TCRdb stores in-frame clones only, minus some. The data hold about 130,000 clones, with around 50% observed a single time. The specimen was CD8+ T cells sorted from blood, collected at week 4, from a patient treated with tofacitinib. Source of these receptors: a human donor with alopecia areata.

In nucleotides, the CDR3 is TGTGCCAGCAGCTTAGCACTTGACGGAGCTTTCTTT. It yields the protein CASSLALDGAFF. V and J are TRBV7-9 and TRBJ1-1; D gene ambiguous. In germline, CDR1 is SEHNR, CDR2 FQNEAQ (reference sequence). This CDR3 is built from 12 residues. V was pared by 0 bases and J by 10 bases, with 9 bases between.

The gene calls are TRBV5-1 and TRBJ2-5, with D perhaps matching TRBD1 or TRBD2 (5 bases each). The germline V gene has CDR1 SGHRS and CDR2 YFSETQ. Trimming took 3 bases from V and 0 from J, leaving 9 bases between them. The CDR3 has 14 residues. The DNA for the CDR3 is TGCGCCAGCAGCTCGTGGGACGACCAAGAGACCCAGTACTTC. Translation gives CASSSWDDQETQYF.

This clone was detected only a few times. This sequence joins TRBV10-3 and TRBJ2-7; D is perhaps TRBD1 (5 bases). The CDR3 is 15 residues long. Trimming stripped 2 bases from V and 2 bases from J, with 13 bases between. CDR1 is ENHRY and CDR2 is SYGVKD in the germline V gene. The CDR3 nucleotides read TGTGCCATCAGTGAGAGTGGGGCGACTCCCTACGAGCAGTACTTC. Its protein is CAISESGATPYEQYF.

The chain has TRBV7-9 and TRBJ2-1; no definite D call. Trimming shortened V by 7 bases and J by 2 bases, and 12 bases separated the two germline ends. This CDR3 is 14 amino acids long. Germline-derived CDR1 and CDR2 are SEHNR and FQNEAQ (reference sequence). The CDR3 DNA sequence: TGTGCCAGCACCGCGACGACTCCCTACAATGAGCAGTTCTTC. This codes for CASTATTPYNEQFF.

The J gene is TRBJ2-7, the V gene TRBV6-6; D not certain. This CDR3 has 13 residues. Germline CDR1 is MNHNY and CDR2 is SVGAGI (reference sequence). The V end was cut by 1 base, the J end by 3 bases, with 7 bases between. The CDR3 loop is CASSYLGNYEQYF. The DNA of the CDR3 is TGTGCCAGCAGTTACTTAGGTAACTACGAGCAGTACTTC.

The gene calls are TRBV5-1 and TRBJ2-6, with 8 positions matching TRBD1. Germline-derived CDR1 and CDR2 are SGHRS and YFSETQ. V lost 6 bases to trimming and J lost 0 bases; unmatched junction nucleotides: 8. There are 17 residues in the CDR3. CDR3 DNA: TGCGCCAGCACCGGACAGGGTCGGTTCTCTGGGGCCAACGTCCTGACTTTC. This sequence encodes CASTGQGRFSGANVLTF. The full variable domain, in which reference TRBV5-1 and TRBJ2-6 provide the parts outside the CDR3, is KAGVTQTPRYLIKTRGQQVTLSCSPISGHRSVSWYQQTPGQGLQFLFEYFSETQRNKGNFPGRFSGRQFSNSRSEMNVSTLELGDSALYLCASTGQGRFSGANVLTFGAGSRLTVL.

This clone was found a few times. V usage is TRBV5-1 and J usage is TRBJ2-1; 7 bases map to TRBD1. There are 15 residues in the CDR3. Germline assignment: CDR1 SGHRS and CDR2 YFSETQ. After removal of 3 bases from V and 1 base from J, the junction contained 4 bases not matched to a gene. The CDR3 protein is CASSSQGESYNEQFF. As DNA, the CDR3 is TGCGCCAGCAGCTCTCAGGGGGAGTCCTACAATGAGCAGTTCTTC. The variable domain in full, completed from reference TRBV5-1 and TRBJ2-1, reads KAGVTQTPRYLIKTRGQQVTLSCSPISGHRSVSWYQQTPGQGLQFLFEYFSETQRNKGNFPGRFSGRQFSNSRSEMNVSTLELGDSALYLCASSSQGESYNEQFFGPGTRLTVL.

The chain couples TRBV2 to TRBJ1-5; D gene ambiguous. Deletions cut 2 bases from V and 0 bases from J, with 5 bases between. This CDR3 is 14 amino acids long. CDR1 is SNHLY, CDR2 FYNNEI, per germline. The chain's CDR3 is CASSEYISNQPQHF. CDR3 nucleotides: TGTGCCAGCAGTGAATACATTAGCAATCAGCCCCAGCATTTT.

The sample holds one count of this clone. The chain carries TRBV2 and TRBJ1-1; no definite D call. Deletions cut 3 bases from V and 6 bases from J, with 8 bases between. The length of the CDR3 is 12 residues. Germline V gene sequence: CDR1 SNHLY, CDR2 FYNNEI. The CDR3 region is CASSEIFAEAFF. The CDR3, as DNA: TGTGCCAGCAGTGAGATATTCGCTGAAGCTTTCTTT.

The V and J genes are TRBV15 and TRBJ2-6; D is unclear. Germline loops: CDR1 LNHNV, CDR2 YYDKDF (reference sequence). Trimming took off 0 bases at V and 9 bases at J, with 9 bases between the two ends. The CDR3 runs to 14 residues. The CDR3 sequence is CATSREVQGNVLTF. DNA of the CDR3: TGTGCCACCAGCAGAGAAGTCCAAGGCAACGTCCTGACTTTC.

The CDR3 here is CASSWTESNQPQHF. CDR3 nucleotides: TGTGCCAGCAGTTGGACAGAAAGCAATCAGCCCCAGCATTTT. This sequence joins TRBV6-5 and TRBJ1-5, with a possible D match to TRBD1 (6 bases). CDR1 and CDR2 from the germline V gene are MNHEY and SVGAGI. V shed 4 bases and J shed 1 base, with 8 bases lying between them. The CDR3 covers 14 residues.

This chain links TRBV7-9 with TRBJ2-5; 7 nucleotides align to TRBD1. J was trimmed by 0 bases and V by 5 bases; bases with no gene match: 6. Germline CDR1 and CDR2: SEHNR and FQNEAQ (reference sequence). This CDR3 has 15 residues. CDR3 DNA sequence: TGTGCCAGCAGCCACGGGACAGCGAACCAAGAGACCCAGTACTTC. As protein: CASSHGTANQETQYF.

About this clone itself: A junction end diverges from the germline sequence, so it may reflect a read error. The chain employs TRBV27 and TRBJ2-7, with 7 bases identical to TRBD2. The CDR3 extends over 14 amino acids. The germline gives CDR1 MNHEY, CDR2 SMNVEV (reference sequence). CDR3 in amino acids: CASSVSSGPYEQYF. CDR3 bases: TGTGCCAGCAGTGTATCTAGCGGCCCCTACGAGCAGTACTTC.

This CDR3 reads CASSLGGANGYTF. In nucleotides, the CDR3 is TGTGCCAGCAGCTTGGGGGGTGCAAATGGCTACACCTTC. The V and J genes are TRBV7-9 and TRBJ1-2, with a weak D call TRBD1 (5 bases). V lost 3 bases to trimming and J lost 6 bases, with 11 bases between them. The CDR3 length is 13 residues. CDR1 is SEHNR and CDR2 is FQNEAQ in the germline V gene (reference sequence).

The CDR3 is CASRGGNGLETQYF. CDR3 coding DNA: TGTGCCAGCAGAGGGGGGAATGGTTTAGAGACCCAGTACTTC. This chain links TRBV7-6 with TRBJ2-5; D possibly matches TRBD1 or TRBD2 (6 bases each). Germline V gives CDR1 SGHVS, CDR2 FNYEAQ. CDR3 length equals 14 residues. The V end lost 6 bases, the J end lost 4 bases, and 15 bases lay between the germline ends.

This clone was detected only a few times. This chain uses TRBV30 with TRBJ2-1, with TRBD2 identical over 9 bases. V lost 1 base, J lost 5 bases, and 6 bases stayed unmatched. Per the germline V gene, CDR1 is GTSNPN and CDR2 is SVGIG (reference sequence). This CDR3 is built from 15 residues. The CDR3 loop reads CAWSASGLANNEQFF. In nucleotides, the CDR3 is TGTGCCTGGAGTGCCTCGGGACTAGCAAACAATGAGCAGTTCTTC. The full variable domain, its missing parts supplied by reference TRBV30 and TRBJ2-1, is SQTIHQWPATLVQPVGSPLSLECTVEGTSNPNLYWYRQAAGRGLQLLFYSVGIGQISSEVPQNLSASRPQDRQFILSSKKLLLSDSGFYLCAWSASGLANNEQFFGPGTRLTVL.

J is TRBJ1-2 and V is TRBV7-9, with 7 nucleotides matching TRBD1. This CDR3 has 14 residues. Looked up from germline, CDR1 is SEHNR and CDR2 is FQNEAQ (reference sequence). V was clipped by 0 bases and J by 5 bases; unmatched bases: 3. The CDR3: CASSLAGQIYGYTF. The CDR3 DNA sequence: TGTGCCAGCAGCTTAGCGGGACAGATTTATGGCTACACCTTC.

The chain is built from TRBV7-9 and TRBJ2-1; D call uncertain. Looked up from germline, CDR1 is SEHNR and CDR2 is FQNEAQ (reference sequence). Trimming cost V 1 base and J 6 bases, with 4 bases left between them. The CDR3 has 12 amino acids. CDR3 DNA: TGTGCCAGCAGCTTAGGAGTCAATGAGCAGTTCTTC. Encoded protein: CASSLGVNEQFF.

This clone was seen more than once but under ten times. The DNA of the CDR3 is TGCGCCAGCAGTGCGACAGGGGATGGTGAAAAACTGTTTTTT. This translates into CASSATGDGEKLFF. The chain couples TRBV10-1 to TRBJ1-4, with 8 bases identical to TRBD1. There are 14 residues in the CDR3. Germline CDR1 is WNHNN and CDR2 is SYGVQD (reference sequence). Trimming took 4 bases from V and 7 from J; bases not matched to a gene: 5.

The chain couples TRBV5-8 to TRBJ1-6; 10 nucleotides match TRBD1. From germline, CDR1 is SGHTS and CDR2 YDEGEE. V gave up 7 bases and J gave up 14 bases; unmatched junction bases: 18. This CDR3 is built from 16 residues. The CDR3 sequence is CASGLGGTGELLALHF. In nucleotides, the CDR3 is TGTGCCAGCGGACTTGGTGGGACAGGGGAGCTCCTCGCCCTCCACTTT.

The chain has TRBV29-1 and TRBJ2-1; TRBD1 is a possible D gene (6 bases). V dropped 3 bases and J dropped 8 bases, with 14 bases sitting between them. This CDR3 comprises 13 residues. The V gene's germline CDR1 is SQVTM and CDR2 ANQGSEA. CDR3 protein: CSVDRVEGDEQFF. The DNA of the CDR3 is TGCAGCGTTGATAGGGTTGAGGGGGATGAGCAGTTCTTC.

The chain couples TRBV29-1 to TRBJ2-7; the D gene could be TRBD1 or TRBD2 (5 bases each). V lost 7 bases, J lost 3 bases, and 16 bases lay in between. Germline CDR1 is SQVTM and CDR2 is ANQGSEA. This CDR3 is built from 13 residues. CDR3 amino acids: CSALDSGNYEQYF. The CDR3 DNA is TGCAGCGCCCTAGACAGCGGTAACTACGAGCAGTACTTC.

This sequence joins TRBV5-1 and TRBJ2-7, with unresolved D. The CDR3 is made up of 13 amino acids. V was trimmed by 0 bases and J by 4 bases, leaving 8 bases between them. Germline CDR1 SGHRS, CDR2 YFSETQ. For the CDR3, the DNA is TGCGCCAGCAGCTTGGACAGCCTATACGAGCAGTACTTC. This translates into CASSLDSLYEQYF.

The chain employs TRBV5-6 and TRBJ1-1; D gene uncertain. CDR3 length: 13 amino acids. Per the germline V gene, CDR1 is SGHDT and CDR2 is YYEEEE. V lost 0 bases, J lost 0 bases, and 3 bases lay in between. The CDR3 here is CASSLVLNTEAFF. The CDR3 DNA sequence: TGTGCCAGCAGCTTGGTACTGAACACTGAAGCTTTCTTT. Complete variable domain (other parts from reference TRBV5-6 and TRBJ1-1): DAGVTQSPTHLIKTRGQQVTLRCSPKSGHDTVSWYQQALGQGPQFIFQYYEEEERQRGNFPDRFSGHQFPNYSSELNVNALLLGDSALYLCASSLVLNTEAFFGQGTRLTVV.

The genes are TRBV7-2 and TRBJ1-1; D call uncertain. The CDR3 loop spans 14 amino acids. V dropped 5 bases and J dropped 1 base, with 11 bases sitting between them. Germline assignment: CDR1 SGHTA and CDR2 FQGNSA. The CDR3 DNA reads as TGTGCCAGCAGCCCACTGTGGGAGAACACTGAAGCTTTCTTT. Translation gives CASSPLWENTEAFF.

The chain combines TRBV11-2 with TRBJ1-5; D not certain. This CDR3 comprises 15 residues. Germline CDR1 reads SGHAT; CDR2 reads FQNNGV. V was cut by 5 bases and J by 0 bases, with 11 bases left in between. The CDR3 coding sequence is TGTGCCAGCAGCGAGGGCAGTTATAGCAATCAGCCCCAGCATTTT. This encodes CASSEGSYSNQPQHF. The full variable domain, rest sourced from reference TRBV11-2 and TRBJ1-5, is EAGVAQSPRYKIIEKRQSVAFWCNPISGHATLYWYQQILGQGPKLLIQFQNNGVVDDSQLPKDRFSAERLKGVDSTLKIQPAKLEDSAVYLCASSEGSYSNQPQHFGDGTRLSIL.

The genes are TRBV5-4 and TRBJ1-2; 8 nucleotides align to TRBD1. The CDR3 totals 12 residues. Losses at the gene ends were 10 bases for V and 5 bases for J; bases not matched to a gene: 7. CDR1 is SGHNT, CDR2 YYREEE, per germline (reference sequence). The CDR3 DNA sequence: TGTGCCGGCGGGACAGGAGGTTATGGCTACACCTTC. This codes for CAGGTGGYGYTF.

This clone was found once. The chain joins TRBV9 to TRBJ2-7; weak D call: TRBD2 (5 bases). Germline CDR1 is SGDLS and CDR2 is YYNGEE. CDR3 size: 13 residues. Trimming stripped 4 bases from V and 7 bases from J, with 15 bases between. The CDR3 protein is CASSPLERGEQYF. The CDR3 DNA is TGTGCCAGCAGCCCACTTGAACGGGGTGAGCAGTACTTC.

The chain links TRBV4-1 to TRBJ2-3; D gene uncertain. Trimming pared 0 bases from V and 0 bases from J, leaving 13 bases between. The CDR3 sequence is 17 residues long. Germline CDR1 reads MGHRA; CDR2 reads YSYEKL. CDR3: CASSQDRGFSSTDTQYF. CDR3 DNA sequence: TGCGCCAGCAGCCAAGATCGTGGTTTTTCTAGCACAGATACGCAGTATTTT.